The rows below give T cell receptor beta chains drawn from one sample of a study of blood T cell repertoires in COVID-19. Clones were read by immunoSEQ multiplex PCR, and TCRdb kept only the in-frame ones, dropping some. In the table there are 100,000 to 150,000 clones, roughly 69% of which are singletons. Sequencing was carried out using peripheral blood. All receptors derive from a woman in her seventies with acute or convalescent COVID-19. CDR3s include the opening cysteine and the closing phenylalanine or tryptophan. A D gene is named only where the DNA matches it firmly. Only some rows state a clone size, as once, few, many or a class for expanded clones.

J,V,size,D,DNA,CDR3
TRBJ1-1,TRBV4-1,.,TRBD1,TGCGCCAGCAGCTTGCGCCCCGGGACAGGGATGACTGAAGCTTTCTTT,CASSLRPGTGMTEAFF
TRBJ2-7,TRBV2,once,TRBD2,TGTGCCAGCAGTGGGGGTAGCGGGAGGCCGGGGGCCTACGAGCAGTACTTC,CASSGGSGRPGAYEQYF
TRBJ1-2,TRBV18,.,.,TGTGCCAGCTCACCAGCGACAGTCAACTATGGCTACACCTTC,CASSPATVNYGYTF
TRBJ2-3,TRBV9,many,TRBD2,TGTGCCAGCAGCGTAAGCGGGAGGATGATGGATACGCAGTATTTT,CASSVSGRMMDTQYF
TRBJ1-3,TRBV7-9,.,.,TGTGCCAGCAGCTTAGCCCGTAGAACCTCTGGAAACACCATATATTTT,CASSLARRTSGNTIYF
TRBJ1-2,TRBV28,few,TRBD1,TGTGCCAGCGGATCGACAGGGGGGCATGGCTACACCTTC,CASGSTGGHGYTF
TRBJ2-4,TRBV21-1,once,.,TGTGCCACTGTACGGGGCAAAGGGACAGGTACCTTC,CATVRGKGTGTF
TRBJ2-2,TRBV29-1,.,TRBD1,TGCAGCGTCCGAGGGACAGGGAGGGACACCGGGGAGCTGTTTTTT,CSVRGTGRDTGELFF
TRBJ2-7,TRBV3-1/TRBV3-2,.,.,TGTGCCAGCAGCCTTGATTTAGCGATAGGGAGTAAGCAGTACTTC,CASSLDLAIGSKQYF
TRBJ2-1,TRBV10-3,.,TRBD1,TGTGCCATCAGTGAAGGGACAGCCACTAGCTCCTACAATGAGCAGTTCTTC,CAISEGTATSSYNEQFF
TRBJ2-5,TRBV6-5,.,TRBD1,TGTGCCAGCAGTTATAAGTGGGGACAGGGGGAAGAGACCCAGTACTTC,CASSYKWGQGEETQYF
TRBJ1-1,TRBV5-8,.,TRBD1,TGTGCCAGCAGCTTGACGGGACAGGGTGGCACTGAAGCTTTCTTT,CASSLTGQGGTEAFF
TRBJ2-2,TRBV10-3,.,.,TGTGCCTCGGGCGAGGGAACCGGGGAGCTGTTTTTT,CASGEGTGELFF
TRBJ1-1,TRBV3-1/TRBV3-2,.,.,TGTGCCAGCAGCTATAGAGGGTCGGAGACTTTCTTT,CASSYRGSETFF
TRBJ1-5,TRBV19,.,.,TGTGCCAGCGGAGAGCCCCAGCATTTT,CASGEPQHF
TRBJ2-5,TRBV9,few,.,TGTGCCAGCAGCGTAGCAATTGTAGCGACCCAGTACTTC,CASSVAIVATQYF
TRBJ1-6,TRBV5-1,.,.,TGCGCCAGCAGCTTGGGTCCGGTCGCTAATTCACCCCTCCACTTT,CASSLGPVANSPLHF
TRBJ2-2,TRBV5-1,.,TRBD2,TGCGCCAGCACCCTAGGCGGGGGAAACACCGGGGAGCTGTTTTTT,CASTLGGGNTGELFF
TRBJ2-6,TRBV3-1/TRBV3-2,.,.,TGTGCCAGCGACAGTGGGGCCAACGTCCTGACTTTC,CASDSGANVLTF
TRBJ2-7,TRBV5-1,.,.,TGCGCCAGCAGCCCAACGGTCGCCAGGACCTACGAGCAGTACTTC,CASSPTVARTYEQYF
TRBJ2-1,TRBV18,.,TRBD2,TGTGCCAGCTCACCTTTTGGCGGGAGCAATGAGCAGTTCTTC,CASSPFGGSNEQFF
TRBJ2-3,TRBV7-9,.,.,TGTGCCAGCAGCCCCCGGCTGACGGGTAGGGATACGCAGTATTTT,CASSPRLTGRDTQYF
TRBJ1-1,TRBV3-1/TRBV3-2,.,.,TGTGCCAGCAGCCAAGATATGTCGGACAGCGAATATGACACTGAAGCTTTCTTT,CASSQDMSDSEYDTEAFF
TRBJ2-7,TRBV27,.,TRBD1,TGTGCCAGCAGTTTAGGGACAGGGTCCTACGAGCAGTACTTC,CASSLGTGSYEQYF
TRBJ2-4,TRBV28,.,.,TGTGCCAGCAGCGACTTTAGGATACAGTACTTC,CASSDFRIQYF
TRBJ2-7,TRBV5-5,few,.,TGTGCCAGCAGCTTGGCTCGGGAACCCTACGAGCAGTACTTC,CASSLAREPYEQYF